This passage covers 4 T cell receptor beta chains from one sample sequenced in a study of blood T cells in healthy people across ages (dated by TCRdb to about 2015). The library was made by 5' RACE. Instrument used: Illumina HiSeq 2500. A second PCR of roughly 6 to 11 cycles was run with a J-beta primer mix and a sample-barcoded 5' primer. TCRdb itself trimmed the public reads at Q25 with fastp, ran MiXCR and retained productive beta chains. Rows merge per CDR3 protein into single entries with the most common DNA and genes. The sample table shows approximately 1.5 million distinct CDR3 sequences, and 34% are seen once. The ten top clones hold roughly 10% of the sample. Material for sequencing was blood. These receptors were collected from a woman between 25 and 40 years old in good health.

This clonotype was observed a handful of times. The V gene is TRBV7-3, the J gene TRBJ2-7; TRBD2 matches at 8 bases. Germline lookup yields CDR1 SGHTA and CDR2 FQGTGA. V dropped 0 bases and J dropped 3; count of bases not matched to a gene: 4. The CDR3 consists of 15 residues. The DNA for the CDR3 is TGTGCCAGCAGCTTAACAGGAGCGGGAGTCTACGAGCAGTACTTC. It specifies CASSLTGAGVYEQYF.

The V and J genes are TRBV20-1 and TRBJ2-1, with D possibly being TRBD2 (7 bases). The CDR3 extends over 15 amino acids. From germline, CDR1 is DFQATT and CDR2 SNEGSKA (reference sequence). V was pared by 0 bases and J by 8 bases, with 17 bases between. The CDR3 DNA reads TGCAGTGCTAGAGATCTCGAACGGGGGGCCTATGAGCAGTTCTTC. This codes for CSARDLERGAYEQFF.

The chain links TRBV7-2 to TRBJ2-5; D ambiguous. Germline CDR1 is SGHTA and CDR2 is FQGNSA. Trimming cost V 1 base and J 4 bases, with 19 bases left between them. The CDR3 sequence is 17 residues long. The CDR3 DNA reads TGTGCCAGCAGCTTAGTCGTGGCAGGTTCAGGCCGAGAGACCCAGTACTTC. It is translated as CASSLVVAGSGRETQYF.

The J gene is TRBJ2-7, the V gene TRBV18; D remains ambiguous. V was shortened by 6 bases and J by 6 bases, with 15 bases between the two germline ends. From germline, CDR1 is KGHSH and CDR2 LQKENI. The CDR3 has 13 amino acids. CDR3 nucleotides: TGTGCCAGCTCCCCCACCAGATCGTCCGAGCAGTACTTC. This encodes CASSPTRSSEQYF.